These 22 T cell receptor beta chains were all obtained from the same sample, sequenced in a study of CD8 T cells in ankylosing spondylitis. MiXCR, applied by TCRdb to the 5' RACE reads, yields one record per CDR3 protein. Here the sample spans around 180,000 distinct CDR3 sequences, around a sixth being singletons. Sequencing was done on a sample of blood, either unsorted or a sorted T cell fraction (not recorded which). The receptors derive from a male donor under 30 with ankylosing spondylitis or in good health (not recorded which).

This clonotype was detected many times. The gene calls are TRBV6-2 or TRBV6-3 and TRBJ2-5, with 8 bases aligning to TRBD2. With 7 bases clipped from V and 5 bases from J, the junction kept 9 bases outside the gene matches. Germline CDR1 is MNHEY and CDR2 is SVGEGT. The CDR3 totals 14 residues. The CDR3 DNA is TGTGCCAGCACCAAAGCGGGAGCTGTGGAGACCCAGTACTTC. It specifies CASTKAGAVETQYF.

This clonotype was counted many times. In DNA, the CDR3 is TGCGCCAGCGACTCCGGTGGACCGGGTGAGCAGTTCTTC. Translating it yields CASDSGGPGEQFF. The chain combines TRBV5-1 with TRBJ2-1; D is uncertain. V was pared by 7 bases and J by 9 bases, with 17 bases between. This CDR3 comprises 13 residues. CDR1 SGHRS and CDR2 YFSETQ come from the germline V gene.

This clonotype was seen ten or more times. The gene calls are TRBV20-1 and TRBJ1-1; D not resolved. The CDR3 runs 13 residues. Germline loops: CDR1 DFQATT, CDR2 SNEGSKA (reference sequence). V lost 4 bases and J lost 2, with 11 bases in between. The CDR3 is CSATTDHNTEAFF. The CDR3, as DNA: TGCAGTGCTACGACGGACCATAACACTGAAGCTTTCTTT.

This clonotype has at least ten counts. This sequence joins TRBV4-2 and TRBJ2-6; 7 nucleotides agree with TRBD1. The CDR3 is made up of 17 amino acids. The germline CDR1 and CDR2 sequences are LGHNA and YNFKEQ. Unmatched junction bases numbered 6, after V lost 4 bases and J lost 0 bases. In DNA, the CDR3 is TGTGCCAGCAGCCGAACAGGGGACATCTCTGGGGCCAACGTCCTGACTTTC. This codes for CASSRTGDISGANVLTF.

This clonotype has more than one count but fewer than ten. The chain uses TRBV23-1 and TRBJ2-7, with 7 nucleotides matching TRBD2. TRBV23-1 is filed as an ORF, its function uncertain. This CDR3 is 14 amino acids long. V trimming: 3 bases; J trimming: 4 bases; junction bases outside the gene matches: 6. The CDR3 here is CASSHRPGGYEQYV. The CDR3 nucleotides are TGCGCCAGCAGTCACCGGCCGGGAGGTTACGAGCAGTACGTC.

This clonotype was seen more than once but under ten times. The chain is built from TRBV19 and TRBJ2-1, with 9 bases identical to TRBD2. There are 16 residues in the CDR3. With 2 bases clipped from V and 2 bases from J, the junction kept 4 bases outside the gene matches. CDR1 is LNHDA and CDR2 is SQIVND in the germline V gene (reference sequence). CDR3 in DNA: TGTGCCAGTAGTATAAGGGCTAGCGGGACCTACAATGAGCAGTTCTTC. Translated: CASSIRASGTYNEQFF.

The chain employs TRBV28 and TRBJ2-2; D gene ambiguous. CDR1 and CDR2 from the germline V gene are MDHEN and SYDVKM. CDR3 length equals 13 residues. Trimming took off 2 bases at V and 6 bases at J, with 7 bases between the two ends. This chain's CDR3 is CASSLDAAGELFF. The CDR3 DNA follows: TGTGCCAGCAGTTTAGACGCTGCCGGGGAGCTGTTTTTT.

This clonotype was detected many times. The CDR3 nucleotides are TGTGCCAGCAGTCGCGAGCGGTCCGCCGGCTACACCTTC. It translates to CASSRERSAGYTF. This sequence joins TRBV12-3 or TRBV12-4 and TRBJ1-2; no definite D call. The CDR3 totals 13 residues. V lost 5 bases to trimming and J lost 8 bases, with 15 bases between them.

The rearrangement joins TRBV11-2 to TRBJ2-1; TRBD2 agrees at 11 bases. CDR1 is SGHAT and CDR2 is FQNNGV in the germline V gene. The CDR3 loop spans 16 amino acids. V gave up 5 bases and J gave up 4 bases; unmatched junction bases: 7. This CDR3 is CASSTPGTSGYNEQFF. CDR3 nucleotide sequence: TGTGCCAGCAGCACCCCCGGGACTAGCGGATACAATGAGCAGTTCTTC.

This clonotype was recorded many times. The chain joins TRBV3-1 to TRBJ1-3; D ambiguous. The V gene lost 4 bases and the J gene lost 0 bases, with 10 bases spanning the gap. Per the germline V gene, CDR1 is LGHDT and CDR2 is YNNKEL (reference sequence). There are 15 residues in the CDR3. CDR3 protein: CASSPTQHSGNTIYF. In DNA form, the CDR3 reads TGTGCCAGCAGCCCTACACAACACTCTGGAAACACCATATATTTT.

This clonotype occurred many times. V usage is TRBV12-3 or TRBV12-4 and J usage is TRBJ2-3; 9 positions match TRBD2. The CDR3 has 16 amino acids. V was clipped by 3 bases and J by 3 bases; unmatched bases: 7. This chain's CDR3 is CASSLIAGDGTDTQYF. DNA for the CDR3: TGTGCCAGCAGTTTGATAGCGGGAGACGGGACAGATACGCAGTATTTT.

This clonotype has at least ten counts. This chain uses TRBV11-3 with TRBJ2-1, with D hard to call. The CDR3 runs to 15 residues. CDR1 and CDR2 from the germline V gene are SGHNT and YENEEA. Trimming cost V 3 bases and J 5 bases, with 14 bases left between them. CDR3 region: CASSLGRLADNEQFF. For the CDR3, the DNA is TGTGCCAGCAGCTTGGGCAGACTGGCCGACAATGAGCAGTTCTTC. The whole variable domain, remainder taken from reference TRBV11-3 and TRBJ2-1, is EAGVVQSPRYKIIEKKQPVAFWCNPISGHNTLYWYLQNLGQGPELLIRYENEEAVDDSQLPKDRFSAERLKGVDSTLKIQPAELGDSAVYLCASSLGRLADNEQFFGPGTRLTVL.

This clonotype was found a few times. The rearrangement links TRBV7-6 to TRBJ2-1; no reliable D call. Germline V gene lookup returns CDR1 SGHVS and CDR2 FNYEAQ. Trimming shortened V by 5 bases and J by 8 bases, and 13 bases separated the two germline ends. This CDR3 comprises 13 residues. This CDR3 is CASSTEFGDEQFF. As DNA, the CDR3 is TGTGCCAGCAGCACAGAGTTTGGCGATGAGCAGTTCTTC.

The rearrangement links TRBV20-1 to TRBJ2-2; tentatively, D is TRBD2 (6 bases). V was trimmed by 6 bases and J by 2 bases, leaving 13 bases between them. The CDR3 runs 14 residues. Germline-derived CDR1 and CDR2 are DFQATT and SNEGSKA (reference sequence). CDR3 in DNA: TGCAGTGCCCCGGGTAGCGGCAACACCGGGGAGCTGTTTTTT. Protein: CSAPGSGNTGELFF.

The CDR3 nucleotides read TGTGCCAGTAGTAAACCTCTAGGGACAGGGGGTGCAGATGAGCAGTTCTTC. Its protein product is CASSKPLGTGGADEQFF. The rearrangement joins TRBV19 to TRBJ2-1, with TRBD1 identical over 11 bases. V lost 4 bases and J lost 8; bases outside the gene matches: 13. Germline loops: CDR1 LNHDA, CDR2 SQIVND (reference sequence). The CDR3 is 17 residues long.

This clonotype was detected ten times or more. The chain recombines TRBV6-5 with TRBJ1-6; D is undetermined. Per the germline V gene, CDR1 is MNHEY and CDR2 is SVGAGI. Trimming took off 6 bases at V and 0 bases at J, with 9 bases between the two ends. The CDR3 runs to 15 residues. The CDR3 spells CASRGTSSYNSPLHF. CDR3 nucleotide sequence: TGTGCCAGCAGGGGCACAAGCTCCTATAATTCACCCCTCCACTTT.

This clonotype was found many times. The CDR3 here is CAWNEQFF. DNA of the CDR3: TGTGCCTGGAACGAGCAGTTCTTC. This chain connects TRBV30 to TRBJ2-1; D gene uncertain. Germline V gene lookup returns CDR1 GTSNPN and CDR2 SVGIG (reference sequence). CDR3 length equals 8 residues. Trimming took 4 bases from V and 10 from J, leaving 2 bases between them.

The chain uses TRBV27 and TRBJ2-1; TRBD2 agrees at 14 bases. The V gene's germline CDR1 is MNHEY and CDR2 SMNVEV (reference sequence). The CDR3 is 14 amino acids. The trim removed 6 bases at V and 14 bases at J, leaving 9 bases unmatched. The CDR3 here is CASRGLAGAGLEFF. CDR3 nucleotide sequence: TGTGCCAGCAGGGGACTAGCGGGAGCTGGGTTGGAGTTCTTC.

Many counts were recorded for this clonotype. This chain links TRBV7-8 with TRBJ2-5; D unclear. Trimming left V 5 bases short and J 5 bases short, with 18 bases between. Germline CDR1 is SGHVS and CDR2 is FQNEAQ. The CDR3 covers 15 residues. The CDR3 DNA sequence: TGTGCCAGCAGCCTAAGACTCCCTCGGTGGGAGACCCAGTACTTC. Translated: CASSLRLPRWETQYF.

This clonotype was recorded at least ten times. V is TRBV15 and J is TRBJ2-1, with 10 bases fitting TRBD1. Trimming removed 9 bases from V and 4 bases from J; junction bases left unmatched: 6. This CDR3 contains 14 residues. CDR1 and CDR2 (germline): LNHNV, YYDKDF (reference sequence). CDR3 loop: CATLLGQGYNEQFF. The CDR3 region has the DNA TGTGCCACTCTCTTGGGACAGGGGTACAATGAGCAGTTCTTC. The whole variable domain, filled in from reference TRBV15 and TRBJ2-1, reads DAMVIQNPRYQVTQFGKPVTLSCSQTLNHNVMYWYQQKSSQAPKLLFHYYDKDFNNEADTPDNFQSRRPNTSFCFLDIRSPGLGDTAMYLCATLLGQGYNEQFFGPGTRLTVL.

This clonotype was seen only a few times. The V gene is TRBV20-1, the J gene TRBJ2-1; 7 bases align to TRBD2. Germline V lookup: CDR1 DFQATT, CDR2 SNEGSKA (reference sequence). The CDR3 length is 13 residues. V dropped 5 bases and J dropped 3; count of bases not matched to a gene: 4. Here the CDR3 DNA reads TGCAGTGCTGGACTAGAGAACTACAATGAGCAGTTCTTC. Its translation is CSAGLENYNEQFF.

This clonotype was seen at least ten times. The chain recombines TRBV6-2 or TRBV6-3 with TRBJ2-1; no definite D call. CDR3 length: 11 amino acids. V shed 0 bases and J shed 10 bases, with 4 bases lying between them. Germline-derived CDR1 and CDR2 are MNHEY and SVGEGT. Here the CDR3 DNA reads TGTGCCAGCAGTTACTCGAGGGAGCAGTTCTTC. Its protein product is CASSYSREQFF.